This TCR beta chain came from a study of T cells in Graves' hyperthyroidism and ophthalmopathy. Deletions cut 6 bases from V and 8 bases from J, with 22 bases between. Germline values: CDR1 LNHDA, CDR2 SQIVND (reference sequence). The CDR3 extends over 15 amino acids. It was RNA transcripts that yielded the amplified TCR beta CDR3 regions. Researchers ran a first-round RT-PCR on the TCR CDR3 using the HTBI primer set. MiXCR was run by TCRdb on the multiplex PCR reads, yielding one entry per CDR3 protein. The data show hundreds of thousands of distinct CDR3 sequences, approximately 15% seen once. Ten or more counts support this clonotype.

The rearrangement links TRBV19 to TRBJ1-2; no reliable D call. The receptor was isolated from a young woman with Graves' hyperthyroidism that later progressed to Graves' ophthalmopathy. Sequencing used blood. The CDR3 protein is CASSNPGRSPGGYTF. The CDR3 DNA reads TGTGCCAGTAGCAACCCGGGCCGTTCCCCGGGCGGCTACACCTTC. The full variable domain, rest sourced from reference TRBV19 and TRBJ1-2, is DGGITQSPKYLFRKEGQNVTLSCEQNLNHDAMYWYRQDPGQGLRLIYYSQIVNDFQKGDIAEGYSVSREKKESFPLTVTSAQKNPTAFYLCASSNPGRSPGGYTFGSGTRLTVV.